This T cell receptor beta chain was sequenced for a study of T cell responses to AZD1222 COVID-19 vaccine. The CDR3 consists of 16 residues. Germline CDR1 reads KGHSH; CDR2 reads LQKENI. The V end lost 5 bases, the J end lost 4 bases, and 20 bases lay between the germline ends. Measured with immunoSEQ multiplex PCR; TCRdb has only the in-frame clones, and not every one. The profile shows about 140,000 clones, 88% of them singletons. The V gene is TRBV18, the J gene TRBJ1-2, with D possibly TRBD1 on 6 matching bases. The TCR was taken from an adult in good health. Source: peripheral blood, taken on day 0 of AZD1222 vaccination. This CDR3 reads CASSSLGRGSTYGYTF. The CDR3 DNA reads as TGTGCCAGCTCATCTTTGGGCAGGGGAAGTACCTATGGCTACACCTTC.